A single sample is the source of the 30 T cell receptor beta chains below, sequenced in a study of blood T cell repertoires in COVID-19. Sequenced by immunoSEQ multiplex PCR; TCRdb stores in-frame clones only, minus some. This sample has more than 400,000 clones, with less than 95% found just once. Sequenced material: PBMCs or T cells enriched from blood (not recorded which). The receptors originated from a man between 18 and 29 years old who had recovered from COVID-19.

V gene TRBV3-1 (or the pseudogene TRBV3-2) combines with J gene TRBJ2-2; 11 bases line up with TRBD1. The CDR3 is made up of 19 amino acids. Per germline, CDR1 LGHDT and CDR2 YNNKEL (reference sequence). J lost 1 base, V lost 1 base, and 8 bases had no gene match. The DNA for the CDR3 is TGTGCCAGCAGCCAAGGGACAGGGGGCCGATTAAGGAACACCGGGGAGCTGTTTTTT. This encodes CASSQGTGGRLRNTGELFF.

The V and J genes are TRBV10-1 and TRBJ1-5; 7 nucleotides match TRBD1. The CDR3 has 15 amino acids. CDR1 and CDR2 from the germline V gene are WNHNN and SYGVQD (reference sequence). V lost 6 bases to trimming and J lost 0 bases; unmatched junction nucleotides: 5. Here the CDR3 DNA reads TGCGCCAGCAGAGGGGACAGAGATAGCAATCAGCCCCAGCATTTT. This codes for CASRGDRDSNQPQHF.

The count of this clone is one. The J gene is TRBJ1-2, the V gene TRBV4-1; 9 bases match TRBD1. J lost 8 bases, V lost 5 bases, and 12 bases had no gene match. The CDR3 runs 15 residues. Germline CDR1 is MGHRA and CDR2 is YSYEKL. The CDR3 is CASSSPGTGLGGYTF. The CDR3 coding sequence is TGCGCCAGCAGCTCTCCCGGGACAGGGCTTGGGGGCTACACCTTC.

The chain's CDR3 is CASSFLGSSEAFF. The DNA for the CDR3 is TGTGCCAGCAGTTTTTTGGGGAGCTCTGAAGCTTTCTTT. The gene calls are TRBV12-3 or TRBV12-4 and TRBJ1-1; D remains ambiguous. CDR3 length equals 13 residues. Deletions cut 3 bases from V and 6 bases from J, with 11 bases between.

The chain couples TRBV23-1 to TRBJ2-7; 8 nucleotides line up with TRBD1. TRBV23-1 is an open reading frame whose function is uncertain. The CDR3 loop spans 15 amino acids. The J segment lost 2 bases and the V segment lost 2 bases, leaving 5 bases of the junction unmatched. Here the CDR3 DNA reads TGCGCCAGCAGTCAAACCGGGACAGGACCCTACGAGCAGTACTTC. Its translation is CASSQTGTGPYEQYF.

The gene calls are TRBV5-4 and TRBJ1-6; no clear D gene. This CDR3 region has 13 residues. Per the germline V gene, CDR1 is SGHNT and CDR2 is YYREEE (reference sequence). V was trimmed by 0 bases and J by 9 bases, leaving 7 bases between them. For the CDR3, the DNA is TGTGCCAGCAGCTTGGGCCCGAGTTCACCCCTCCACTTT. Amino acids: CASSLGPSSPLHF.

This clone has only a few counts. The rearrangement links TRBV6-5 to TRBJ2-1; 8 bases agree with TRBD2. Trimming cost V 6 bases and J 0 bases; bases outside gene matches: 1. The germline CDR1 and CDR2 sequences are MNHEY and SVGAGI. The CDR3 has 14 residues. The DNA of the CDR3 is TGTGCCAGCAGCCGGGAGGGCTCCTACAATGAGCAGTTCTTC. Encoded protein: CASSREGSYNEQFF.

The chain carries TRBV9 and TRBJ2-1; 10 positions agree with TRBD2. The trim removed 3 bases at V and 3 bases at J, leaving 6 bases unmatched. Germline V lookup: CDR1 SGDLS, CDR2 YYNGEE. This CDR3 contains 16 residues. CDR3 amino acids: CASSGRTSGVYNEQFF. DNA for the CDR3: TGTGCCAGCAGCGGACGAACTAGCGGGGTCTACAATGAGCAGTTCTTC.

The chain uses TRBV5-1 and TRBJ1-5, with D unresolved. CDR1 and CDR2 from the germline V gene are SGHRS and YFSETQ. CDR3 length: 14 residues. Trimming took off 1 base at V and 6 bases at J, with 11 bases between the two ends. DNA of the CDR3: TGCGCCAGCAGCTTGTACGCAACCGGTCAGCCCCAGCATTTT. Its protein is CASSLYATGQPQHF.

The rearrangement links TRBV11-2 to TRBJ1-1; D unresolved. The length of the CDR3 is 13 residues. V was clipped by 7 bases and J by 10 bases, with 19 bases between them. CDR1 is SGHAT and CDR2 is FQNNGV in the germline V gene. CDR3 residues: CASTETRPAGAFF. CDR3 nucleotides: TGTGCCAGCACCGAAACCCGCCCGGCAGGAGCTTTCTTT.

The V gene is TRBV7-9, the J gene TRBJ1-3; TRBD1 agrees at 7 bases. The CDR3 runs 16 residues. Germline CDR1 SEHNR, CDR2 FQNEAQ (reference sequence). J gave up 2 bases and V 5 bases, and 9 bases lay outside the gene matches. CDR3 protein: CASSPKKQGTGNTIYF. The CDR3 DNA reads as TGTGCCAGCAGCCCGAAAAAACAGGGGACTGGAAACACCATATATTTT. Drawing the rest from reference TRBV7-9 and TRBJ1-3, the complete variable domain is DTGVSQNPRHKITKRGQNVTFRCDPISEHNRLYWYRQTLGQGPEFLTYFQNEAQLEKSRLLSDRFSAERPKGSFSTLEIQRTEQGDSAMYLCASSPKKQGTGNTIYFGEGSWLTVV.

V gene TRBV4-2 combines with J gene TRBJ1-5, with D possibly matching TRBD1 (6 bases). V lost 4 bases and J lost 7, with 20 bases in between. Germline CDR1 and CDR2: LGHNA and YNFKEQ. The CDR3 is 16 amino acids. The CDR3 nucleotides are TGTGCCAGCAGCCCAGCCACAGGGACCTATATGCAGCCCCAGCATTTT. This codes for CASSPATGTYMQPQHF.

The chain is built from TRBV6-4 and TRBJ2-5; D call uncertain. Trimming cost V 6 bases and J 0 bases, with 11 bases left between them. The CDR3 contains 14 residues. Germline V gene lookup returns CDR1 MRHNA and CDR2 SNTAGT. This chain's CDR3 is CASRVPDYQETQYF. The CDR3 nucleotides are TGTGCCAGCAGAGTCCCTGACTACCAAGAGACCCAGTACTTC.

This clone was seen a handful of times. The genes are TRBV10-3 and TRBJ2-7; the D gene is possibly TRBD2 (5 bases). Per germline, CDR1 ENHRY and CDR2 SYGVKD. The CDR3 totals 16 residues. The V and J ends lost 10 bases and 1 base respectively, with 23 bases between them. CDR3 DNA: TGTGCCACCAACCCAGCCCGAGGTGAGGGATCCTACGAGCAGTACTTC. Its translation: CATNPARGEGSYEQYF.

The gene calls are TRBV13 and TRBJ1-3; no firm D call. This CDR3 is 12 amino acids long. Germline V gene sequence: CDR1 PRHDT, CDR2 FYEKMQ (reference sequence). V dropped 8 bases and J dropped 2 bases, with 7 bases sitting between them. CDR3 amino acids: CASRGTGNTIYF. CDR3 DNA sequence: TGTGCCAGCCGAGGCACTGGAAACACCATATATTTT.

The rearrangement joins TRBV30 to TRBJ2-1; 10 nucleotides line up with TRBD2. The V gene's germline CDR1 is GTSNPN and CDR2 SVGIG (reference sequence). This CDR3 has 16 residues. V shed 0 bases and J 8 bases; nucleotides not matched to a gene: 10. This chain's CDR3 is CAWSVPSGRVAYEQFF. Here the CDR3 DNA reads TGTGCCTGGAGTGTACCAAGCGGGAGGGTTGCGTATGAGCAGTTCTTC.

This clone appeared a single time. The chain links TRBV4-1 to TRBJ2-1; 14 nucleotides agree with TRBD2. V shed 2 bases, J shed 10 bases, and the junction held 7 bases outside the gene matches. The CDR3 spans 16 residues. Germline values: CDR1 MGHRA, CDR2 YSYEKL. CDR3: CASSQPGTSGRIEQFF. CDR3 nucleotide sequence: TGCGCCAGCAGCCAACCCGGGACTAGCGGGAGAATCGAGCAGTTCTTC.

The chain couples TRBV5-1 to TRBJ2-1; 13 bases line up with TRBD2. This CDR3 is built from 18 residues. Germline V gives CDR1 SGHRS, CDR2 YFSETQ. Losses at the gene ends were 0 bases for V and 6 bases for J; bases not matched to a gene: 9. The CDR3 nucleotides are TGCGCCAGCAGCTTGGCGAGTTACGGGACTAGCGGGATCAATGAGCAGTTCTTC. It yields the protein CASSLASYGTSGINEQFF.

The chain employs TRBV6-4 and TRBJ2-3; maybe TRBD2 (6 bases). Per the germline V gene, CDR1 is MRHNA and CDR2 is SNTAGT. V lost 5 bases, J lost 0 bases, and 12 bases lay in between. This CDR3 is 15 amino acids long. The CDR3 protein is CASSRSGTSTDTQYF. As DNA, the CDR3 is TGTGCCAGCAGTCGTTCCGGGACTAGCACAGATACGCAGTATTTT.

V gene TRBV9 combines with J gene TRBJ2-1, with 13 bases lining up with TRBD2. V shed 3 bases and J 5 bases; nucleotides not matched to a gene: 5. Germline values: CDR1 SGDLS, CDR2 YYNGEE. The CDR3 runs 16 residues. The CDR3 is CASSGGLAGVDNEQFF. CDR3 bases: TGTGCCAGCAGCGGCGGACTAGCGGGAGTAGACAATGAGCAGTTCTTC.

The chain couples TRBV21-1 to TRBJ1-6; TRBD1 is the table's D call and was not checked against the DNA. TRBV21-1 is noted as a pseudogene. The CDR3 spans 16 residues. CDR3 amino acids: CASSKAQDRGDSPLHF. The CDR3 DNA follows: TGTGCCAGCAGCAAAGCCCAGGACAGGGGCGATTCACCCCTCCACTTT.

CDR3 in amino acids: CASSQGSIATNEKLFF. In DNA, the CDR3 is TGTGCCAGCAGCCAAGGGTCTATTGCAACTAATGAAAAACTGTTTTTT. The rearrangement joins TRBV3-1 (or the pseudogene TRBV3-2) to TRBJ1-4; D remains ambiguous. The CDR3 sequence is 16 residues long. V was pared by 1 base and J by 0 bases, with 9 bases between. CDR1 LGHDT and CDR2 YNNKEL come from the germline V gene (reference sequence).

The chain uses TRBV7-3 and TRBJ2-3; the match to TRBD1 covers 7 bases. This CDR3 region has 14 residues. The J segment lost 3 bases and the V segment lost 6 bases, leaving 6 bases of the junction unmatched. CDR1 is SGHTA and CDR2 is FQGTGA in the germline V gene. The CDR3 sequence is CASSERGQTDTQYF. As DNA, the CDR3 is TGTGCCAGCAGTGAGAGGGGGCAGACAGATACGCAGTATTTT.

The chain couples TRBV2 to TRBJ1-4, with D perhaps matching TRBD1 (5 bases). The CDR3 is 16 residues long. Trimming removed 6 bases at V and 2 bases at J, with 16 bases between. Germline V lookup: CDR1 SNHLY, CDR2 FYNNEI. This CDR3 reads CASSWGGVGTNEKLFF. The CDR3 coding sequence is TGTGCCAGCAGCTGGGGAGGGGTCGGGACTAATGAAAAACTGTTTTTT. Using reference TRBV2 and TRBJ1-4 for the parts outside the CDR3, the full variable domain is EPEVTQTPSHQVTQMGQEVILRCVPISNHLYFYWYRQILGQKVEFLVSFYNNEISEKSEIFDDQFSVERPDGSNFTLKIRSTKLEDSAMYFCASSWGGVGTNEKLFFGSGTQLSVL.

The V and J genes are TRBV5-4 and TRBJ2-1, with TRBD2 matching 8 bases. The germline V gene has CDR1 SGHNT and CDR2 YYREEE (reference sequence). Trimming cost V 4 bases and J 3 bases; bases outside gene matches: 12. This CDR3 has 17 residues. The CDR3 DNA is TGTGCCAGCAGCCCCGGGACTAGTTCCCCCGTCTACAATGAGCAGTTCTTC. Translating gives CASSPGTSSPVYNEQFF.

This clone appeared a single time. The chain recombines TRBV2 with TRBJ2-1; D ambiguous. Between the trimmed V and J ends, which lost 6 bases and 9 bases, there was a span of 12 bases. From germline, CDR1 is SNHLY and CDR2 FYNNEI. This CDR3 region has 12 residues. The CDR3 sequence: CASRETGIEQFF. The DNA of the CDR3 is TGTGCCAGCAGGGAAACCGGTATTGAGCAGTTCTTC.

This clone appeared many times. This sequence joins TRBV7-6 and TRBJ2-2; the D gene is possibly TRBD1 (5 bases). The germline CDR1 and CDR2 sequences are SGHVS and FNYEAQ. This CDR3 comprises 13 residues. The germline V and J ends were trimmed by 1 base and 6 bases, with 6 bases remaining between them. This CDR3 reads CASSLVGAGELFF. The CDR3 DNA reads as TGTGCCAGCAGCTTAGTAGGGGCCGGGGAGCTGTTTTTT.

The CDR3 region has the DNA TGTGCCTCCACGGGGGGGGCCGGGGATCCGCAGTATTTT. Translated: CASTGGAGDPQYF. This chain uses TRBV25-1 with TRBJ2-3, with 8 nucleotides matching TRBD2. This CDR3 is built from 13 residues. The V gene end was trimmed by 11 bases and the J gene end by 10 bases; junction bases not matched to a gene: 14. Per germline, CDR1 MGHDK and CDR2 SYGVNS. The entire variable domain, with the rest obtained from reference TRBV25-1 and TRBJ2-3, is as follows: EADIYQTPRYLVIGTGKKITLECSQTMGHDKMYWYQQDPGMELHLIHYSYGVNSTEKGDLSSESTVSRIRTEHFPLTLESARPSHTSQYLCASTGGAGDPQYFGPGTRLTVL.

This clone was picked up one time. The genes are TRBV29-1 and TRBJ1-5; D possibly corresponds to TRBD1 (6 bases). This CDR3 comprises 14 residues. Germline lookup yields CDR1 SQVTM and CDR2 ANQGSEA. The V gene lost 7 bases and the J gene lost 5 bases, with 18 bases spanning the gap. The CDR3: CSAASTGPDQPQHF. CDR3 DNA: TGCAGCGCCGCCTCGACAGGTCCAGATCAGCCCCAGCATTTT.

The chain carries TRBV2 and TRBJ1-6; D perhaps matches TRBD1 (6 bases). Looked up from germline, CDR1 is SNHLY and CDR2 is FYNNEI. There are 16 residues in the CDR3. Trimming took off 4 bases at V and 3 bases at J, with 13 bases between the two ends. The CDR3 sequence is CASSAADSNYNSPLHF. The DNA for the CDR3 is TGTGCCAGCAGTGCCGCGGACAGTAACTATAATTCACCCCTCCACTTT.